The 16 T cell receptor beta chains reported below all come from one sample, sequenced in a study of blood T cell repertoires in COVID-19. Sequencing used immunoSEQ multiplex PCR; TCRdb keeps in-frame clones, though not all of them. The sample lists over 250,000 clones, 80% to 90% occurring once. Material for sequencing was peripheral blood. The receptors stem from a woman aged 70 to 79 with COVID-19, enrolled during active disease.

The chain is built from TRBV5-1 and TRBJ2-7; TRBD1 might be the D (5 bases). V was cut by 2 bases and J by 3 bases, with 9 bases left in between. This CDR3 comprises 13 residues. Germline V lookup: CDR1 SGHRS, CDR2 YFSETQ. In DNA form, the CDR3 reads TGCGCCAGCAGCTTACAGGTTTTCTACGAGCAGTACTTC. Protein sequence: CASSLQVFYEQYF.

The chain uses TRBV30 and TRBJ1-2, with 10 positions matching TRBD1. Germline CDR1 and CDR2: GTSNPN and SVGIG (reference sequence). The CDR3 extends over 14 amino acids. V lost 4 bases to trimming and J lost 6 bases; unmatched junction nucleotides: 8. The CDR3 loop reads CAWTPYGTGDGYTF. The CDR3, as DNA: TGTGCCTGGACCCCTTACGGGACAGGGGATGGCTACACCTTC.

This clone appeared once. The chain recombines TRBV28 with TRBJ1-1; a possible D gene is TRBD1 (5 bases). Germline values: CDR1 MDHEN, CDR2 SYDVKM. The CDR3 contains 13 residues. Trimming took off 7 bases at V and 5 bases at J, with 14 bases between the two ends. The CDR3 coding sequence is TGTGCCAGCACTGAAGGGGATTCGACTGAAGCTTTCTTT. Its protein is CASTEGDSTEAFF.

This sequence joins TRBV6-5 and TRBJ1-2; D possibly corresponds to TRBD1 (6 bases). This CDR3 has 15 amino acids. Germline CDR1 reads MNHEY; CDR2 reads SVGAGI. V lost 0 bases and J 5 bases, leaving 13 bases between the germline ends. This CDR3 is CASSYSGGFGYGYTF. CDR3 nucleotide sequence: TGTGCCAGCAGTTACTCAGGGGGTTTTGGGTATGGCTACACCTTC.

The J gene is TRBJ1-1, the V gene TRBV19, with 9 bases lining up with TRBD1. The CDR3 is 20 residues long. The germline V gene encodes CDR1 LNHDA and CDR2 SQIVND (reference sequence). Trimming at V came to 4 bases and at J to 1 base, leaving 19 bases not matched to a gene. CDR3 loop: CASSTNRGRSGRVSNTEAFF. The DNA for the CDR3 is TGTGCCAGTAGTACCAACAGGGGGCGAAGCGGTCGAGTTTCGAACACTGAAGCTTTCTTT.

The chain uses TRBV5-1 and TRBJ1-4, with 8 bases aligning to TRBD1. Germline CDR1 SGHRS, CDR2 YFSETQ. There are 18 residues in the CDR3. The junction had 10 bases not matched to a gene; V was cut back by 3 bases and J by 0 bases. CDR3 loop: CASSSSAGGVATNEKLFF. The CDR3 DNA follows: TGCGCCAGCAGCTCATCGGCAGGGGGCGTCGCAACTAATGAAAAACTGTTTTTT.

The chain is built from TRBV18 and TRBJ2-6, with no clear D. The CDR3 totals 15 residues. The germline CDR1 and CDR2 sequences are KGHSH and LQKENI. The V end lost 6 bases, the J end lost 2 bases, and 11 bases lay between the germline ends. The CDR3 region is CASSPEIAGANVLTF. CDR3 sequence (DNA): TGTGCCAGCTCCCCTGAAATAGCTGGGGCCAACGTCCTGACTTTC.

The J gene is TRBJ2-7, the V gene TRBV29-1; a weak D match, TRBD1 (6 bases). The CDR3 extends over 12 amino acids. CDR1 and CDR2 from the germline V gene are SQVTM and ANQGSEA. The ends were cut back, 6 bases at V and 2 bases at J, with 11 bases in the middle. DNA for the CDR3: TGCAGCGTCCAGACAGGCCCCTACGAGCAGTACTTC. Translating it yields CSVQTGPYEQYF.

The CDR3 sequence: CAIRGVDGYTF. The CDR3 DNA follows: TGTGCCATCAGGGGCGTTGATGGCTACACCTTC. The chain links TRBV10-3 to TRBJ1-2; D gene ambiguous. V shed 6 bases and J shed 6 bases, with 8 bases lying between them. The CDR3 sequence is 11 residues long. Per the germline V gene, CDR1 is ENHRY and CDR2 is SYGVKD.

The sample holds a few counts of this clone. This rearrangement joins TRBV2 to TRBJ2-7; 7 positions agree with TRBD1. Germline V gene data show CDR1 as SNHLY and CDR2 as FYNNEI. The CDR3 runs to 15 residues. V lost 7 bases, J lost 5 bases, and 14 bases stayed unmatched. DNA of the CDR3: TGTGCCAGCAAGGCCGAGGGGGCGCGTCGCGACGAGCAGTACTTC. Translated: CASKAEGARRDEQYF.

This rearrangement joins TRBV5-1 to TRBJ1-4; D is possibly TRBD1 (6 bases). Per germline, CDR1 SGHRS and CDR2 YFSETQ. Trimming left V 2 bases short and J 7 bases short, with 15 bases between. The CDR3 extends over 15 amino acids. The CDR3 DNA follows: TGCGCCAGCAGCTTCTCTGGGGGCGCCTCTGAAAAACTGTTTTTT. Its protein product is CASSFSGGASEKLFF.

CDR3 in amino acids: CASSLTGEGNTIYF. In DNA form, the CDR3 reads TGTGCCAGCAGTTTGACAGGGGAAGGAAACACCATATATTTT. The J gene is TRBJ1-3, the V gene TRBV2, with 8 nucleotides matching TRBD1. V gave up 5 bases and J gave up 4 bases; unmatched junction bases: 4. The germline gives CDR1 SNHLY, CDR2 FYNNEI. CDR3 length: 14 amino acids. The complete variable domain, with remaining parts taken from reference TRBV2 and TRBJ1-3, reads EPEVTQTPSHQVTQMGQEVILRCVPISNHLYFYWYRQILGQKVEFLVSFYNNEISEKSEIFDDQFSVERPDGSNFTLKIRSTKLEDSAMYFCASSLTGEGNTIYFGEGSWLTVV.

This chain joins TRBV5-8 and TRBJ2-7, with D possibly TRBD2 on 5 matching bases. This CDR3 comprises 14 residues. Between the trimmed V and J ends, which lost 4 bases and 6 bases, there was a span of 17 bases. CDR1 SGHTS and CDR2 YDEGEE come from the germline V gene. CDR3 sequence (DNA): TGTGCCAGCAGCCCTAGCCCGGACGGTTTCGAGCAGTACTTC. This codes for CASSPSPDGFEQYF.

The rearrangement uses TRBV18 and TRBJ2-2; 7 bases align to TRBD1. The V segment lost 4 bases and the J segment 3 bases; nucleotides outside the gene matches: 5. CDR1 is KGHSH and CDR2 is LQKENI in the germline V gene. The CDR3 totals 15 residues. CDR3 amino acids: CASSLRTGHTGELFF. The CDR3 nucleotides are TGTGCCAGCTCACTTAGGACAGGACACACCGGGGAGCTGTTTTTT.

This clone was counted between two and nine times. The CDR3 bases are TGTGCCAGCAGTTTACAGAACACCGGGGAGCTGTTTTTT. Translating it yields CASSLQNTGELFF. The chain joins TRBV2 to TRBJ2-2; no firm D call. V lost 5 bases, J lost 1 base, and 5 bases lay in between. Germline V gives CDR1 SNHLY, CDR2 FYNNEI. The CDR3 has 13 amino acids.

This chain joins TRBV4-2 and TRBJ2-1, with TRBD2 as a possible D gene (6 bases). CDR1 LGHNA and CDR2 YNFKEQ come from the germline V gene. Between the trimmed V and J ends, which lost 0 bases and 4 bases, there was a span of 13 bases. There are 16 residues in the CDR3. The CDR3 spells CASSQETSGPYNEQFF. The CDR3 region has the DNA TGTGCCAGCAGCCAAGAGACGAGCGGGCCATACAATGAGCAGTTCTTC.